The present TCR beta chain was sequenced within a study of blood T cell repertoires in COVID-19 (dated by TCRdb to the early 2020s). For the wider study: Collaborator samples came from the United States, Italy and Spain and covered acute and convalescent phases of COVID-19. The prospective study material was composed of cDNA or gDNA derived from T cells, B-cell-depleted T cells, or PBMCs. The dataset comprised deeply sampled blood TCRbeta repertoires from subjects exposed to, actively infected with, or recovered from COVID-19. The repertoires were released in a freely available public database intended as a resource for research on the immune response to SARS-CoV-2. Samples came from the ongoing ImmuneRACE study (first 160 participants) plus 1,254 subjects from 6 global collaborators. The sample metadata nearly always contained a de-identified subject ID, COVID-19 status, age in years and sex. Where available, HLA class I and class II types were taken from metadata supplied by the sample provider and were not determined by assay-based typing. What the research found in general, with its limitations: The amount of clinical and demographic metadata varied by source and participant and was provided uncurated.

To note about this clone: It has no known antigen specificity. Base-call qualities are not available, and no considerably larger clone is one nucleotide away.

The cysteine opens and the phenylalanine closes a CDR3 of 13 amino acids. The kept DNA is CDR3 alone, 39 bases in frame from the first base. Trimming at the junction amounts to 7 bases on V and 8 bases on J, and the germline ends lie 17 bases apart. The CDR1 and CDR2 encoded by the germline V gene (reference sequence) are WNHNN and SYGVQD. TCRbeta CDR3 regions were amplified from genomic DNA by means of the immunoSEQ Assay, a bias-controlled multiplex PCR. Under the source paper's analysis protocol: Within the assay, amplification of reference gene primers was used to estimate how many nucleated cells each sample contained. Sequence reads were collapsed and filtered to measure the absolute abundance of every unique TCRbeta CDR3 rearrangement. For each sample, productive Simpson clonality was calculated as the square root of Simpson's diversity index across productive rearrangements. TCRdb stores this immuneACCESS table with in-frame sequences only. Part of the clones is absent; in the studies checked, under half of the shortfall reflects unresolved V genes, and no reason is known for the rest. The DNA was the basis for D and trimming; V, J and clone size are from that table. Present in this sample are 410,000 or so clones, more than 80% of which were seen just once. Clones ranked in the top ten supply approximately 1.5% of the sample.

The collaborating institutions used their own protocols to collect whole blood in K2EDTA tubes. For TCRbeta analysis, collaborators shipped samples as frozen whole blood, isolated PBMCs, or DNA extracted from either of those sample types. The sequenced material came from peripheral blood. The receptor's source is a woman in her 30s with active or convalescent COVID-19. The chain couples TRBV10-1 to TRBJ1-2, with TRBD1 perhaps the D gene, on 5 matching bases. The nucleotide sequence reads as follows: TGCGCCAGCACCCTGACAGTAAGTGGGGGCTACACCTTC. Translated, it reads CASTLTVSGGYTF.